A selection of T cell receptor beta chains follows, all from one sample in a study of T cells in Graves' hyperthyroidism and ophthalmopathy. TCRdb used MiXCR to reprocess the multiplex PCR reads, holding one entry per CDR3 protein. The sample includes fewer than 450,000 distinct CDR3 sequences, over 12% seen only once; the top ten take about 20%. Sequenced sample: blood. The receptors derive from a woman aged 55-69 years with Graves' ophthalmopathy. CDR3s include the opening cysteine and the closing phenylalanine or tryptophan. The D gene is left open where the match is weak. Clone size is not always given. Where it is, it says once, few, many or a class for expanded clones.

abundance,j_gene,v_gene,d_gene,CDR3nt,CDR3aa
many,TRBJ1-4,TRBV28,TRBD1,TGTGCCAGCAGTTTACATGGGACAGGCTGGGGCGGGGAAAAACTGTTTTTT,CASSLHGTGWGGEKLFF
NA,TRBJ2-1,TRBV10-3,NA,TGTGCCATCAGTGACGCGCTAGCTGAAGACAATGAGCAGTTCTTC,CAISDALAEDNEQFF
few,TRBJ2-7,TRBV6-2/TRBV6-3,TRBD2,TGTGACGGGCGGGAGCGTTCCGACGAGCAGTACTTC,CDGRERSDEQYF
NA,TRBJ1-2,TRBV13,TRBD1,TGTGCCAGCAGCTTAGCCGGGACAGGGAACAATGGCTACACCTTC,CASSLAGTGNNGYTF
many,TRBJ2-3,TRBV7-2,TRBD2,TGTGCCAGCAGCTCCCCCCGGCGGGGGATCCGCACAGATACGCAGTATTTT,CASSSPRRGIRTDTQYF
many,TRBJ2-7,TRBV28,NA,TGTGCCAGCAGTGCCCAAACGGGATACGAGCAGTACTTC,CASSAQTGYEQYF
few,TRBJ2-1,TRBV24-1,TRBD2,TGTGCCACCAGTGACGCCGGGACTAGCGGACCGTACAATGAGCAGTTCTTC,CATSDAGTSGPYNEQFF
few,TRBJ1-2,TRBV18,TRBD1,TGTGCCAGCTCCGGGACAGGGGATCCCAACTATGGCTACACCTTC,CASSGTGDPNYGYTF
few,TRBJ2-1,TRBV19,TRBD2,TGTGCCAGTAGTGCGAGCGGGAGGATGCACAATGAGCAGTTCTTC,CASSASGRMHNEQFF
NA,TRBJ2-6,TRBV7-9,NA,TGTGCCAGCAGCTTATCCGGGGGGCCCTCTGGGGCCAACGTCCTGACTTTC,CASSLSGGPSGANVLTF
many,TRBJ1-1,TRBV10-3,TRBD1,TGTGCCATCAGTGAGGCAGGGGGCCTTAGCACTGAAGCTTTCTTT,CAISEAGGLSTEAFF
NA,TRBJ2-1,TRBV6-5,TRBD2,TGTGCCAGCAGTTACCCCGGGACTAGCGGTACCAATGAGCAGTTCTTC,CASSYPGTSGTNEQFF
many,TRBJ1-1,TRBV18,NA,TGTGCCAGCTCCTCGACAGGTGACACTGAAGCTTTCTTT,CASSSTGDTEAFF
NA,TRBJ1-4,TRBV7-2,NA,TGTGCCAGCAGCGAAACGGGGGTACAGTGGGAAAAACTGTTTTTT,CASSETGVQWEKLFF
NA,TRBJ2-7,TRBV3-1,TRBD2,TGTGCCAGCAGCCAAGGACTAGCGGGAGGGGCCCCCTACGAGCAGTACTTC,CASSQGLAGGAPYEQYF
few,TRBJ2-6,TRBV28,NA,TGTGCCAGCAGCCTTGACAGGAAATCTGGGGCCAACGTCCTGACTTTC,CASSLDRKSGANVLTF